This TCR beta chain derives from a study of blood T cell repertoires in COVID-19. Overall study: From T cells, B-cell-depleted T cells, or PBMCs came the material, which was cDNA or gDNA.

As handled by the study authors: Estimation of nucleated cell counts relied on the amplification of reference gene primers. The repertoire was sequenced with immunoSEQ multiplex PCR; TCRdb's copy has only in-frame clones and lacks some. V, J and clone size were drawn from that table, and D and trimming were deduced from the DNA. The profile shows about 62,000 clones, roughly 88% of them singletons. This clone was counted between two and nine times. The TCR originated in a woman aged 55-69 years with acute or convalescent COVID-19. Sequenced material: peripheral blood.

The CDR3 reads CASSFDRGNTIYF. The CDR3 region has the DNA TGTGCCAGCAGTTTTGACAGGGGAAACACCATATATTTT. The genes are TRBV6-5 and TRBJ1-3, with D possibly matching TRBD1 (6 bases). The CDR3 runs to 13 residues. The germline V gene has CDR1 MNHEY and CDR2 SVGAGI. The V and J ends lost 4 bases and 4 bases respectively, with 8 bases between them.